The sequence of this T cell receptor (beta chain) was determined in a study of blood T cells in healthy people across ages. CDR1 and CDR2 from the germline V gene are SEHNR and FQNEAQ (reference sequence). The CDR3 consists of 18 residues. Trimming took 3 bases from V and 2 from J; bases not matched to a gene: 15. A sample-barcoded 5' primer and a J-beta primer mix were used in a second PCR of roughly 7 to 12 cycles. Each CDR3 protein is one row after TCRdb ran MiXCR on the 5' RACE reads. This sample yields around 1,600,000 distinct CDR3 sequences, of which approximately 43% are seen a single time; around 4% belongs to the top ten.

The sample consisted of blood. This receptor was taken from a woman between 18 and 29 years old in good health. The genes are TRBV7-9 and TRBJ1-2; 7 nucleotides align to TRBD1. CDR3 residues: CASSFTYTGANLNYGYTF. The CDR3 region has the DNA TGTGCCAGCAGCTTTACTTATACAGGGGCGAATTTAAACTATGGCTACACCTTC.